The 20 T cell receptor beta chains presented below share a single source sample, sequenced in a study of blood T cell repertoires in COVID-19. Profiled with immunoSEQ multiplex PCR; TCRdb holds only in-frame clones, not every one. The sample has fewer than 200,000 clones; around 85% are singletons. The specimen was PBMCs or T cells enriched from blood (not recorded which). Receptors originate from a middle-aged woman with acute COVID-19.

V gene TRBV5-4 combines with J gene TRBJ2-2, with D unresolved. Deletions cut 0 bases from V and 0 bases from J, with 6 bases between. This CDR3 comprises 15 residues. Germline CDR1 is SGHNT and CDR2 is YYREEE (reference sequence). CDR3 in amino acids: CASSLGEPNTGELFF. For the CDR3, the DNA is TGTGCCAGCAGCTTGGGAGAACCGAACACCGGGGAGCTGTTTTTT.

Turning to this clone: One junction end does not reproduce the germline sequence, and a read error may be involved. This chain links TRBV7-7 with TRBJ2-1; 12 bases map to TRBD2. In germline, CDR1 is SSHAT, CDR2 FNYEAQ (reference sequence). This CDR3 contains 15 residues. The CDR3 DNA reads as TGTGCTAGCAGCTCACTAGCGGGAGGTTTTGATGAGCAGTTCTTC. It specifies CASSSLAGGFDEQFF.

The rearrangement joins TRBV7-9 to TRBJ2-7; 10 bases line up with TRBD1. Germline loops: CDR1 SEHNR, CDR2 FQNEAQ (reference sequence). The CDR3 length is 14 residues. The J segment lost 3 bases and the V segment lost 7 bases, leaving 6 bases of the junction unmatched. CDR3: CASTRTGGVYEQYF. The CDR3 DNA sequence: TGTGCCAGCACCAGGACAGGGGGAGTCTACGAGCAGTACTTC.

V gene TRBV19 combines with J gene TRBJ2-5; 7 nucleotides match TRBD2. Germline V gene lookup returns CDR1 LNHDA and CDR2 SQIVND (reference sequence). This CDR3 contains 15 residues. V shed 11 bases and J 0 bases; nucleotides not matched to a gene: 12. The CDR3 DNA reads TGTGCCGCGGGAACTATAGCGGGCGACCAAGAGACCCAGTACTTC. It encodes CAAGTIAGDQETQYF. The entire variable domain, with the rest obtained from reference TRBV19 and TRBJ2-5, is as follows: DGGITQSPKYLFRKEGQNVTLSCEQNLNHDAMYWYRQDPGQGLRLIYYSQIVNDFQKGDIAEGYSVSREKKESFPLTVTSAQKNPTAFYLCAAGTIAGDQETQYFGPGTRLLVL.

This clone was detected once. The chain has TRBV19 and TRBJ1-1; D uncertain. The CDR3 consists of 15 residues. Trimming removed 5 bases at V and 0 bases at J, with 13 bases between. Germline values: CDR1 LNHDA, CDR2 SQIVND (reference sequence). CDR3 sequence: CASSLRAALNTEAFF. In DNA form, the CDR3 reads TGTGCCAGTAGTCTTAGAGCGGCCCTGAACACTGAAGCTTTCTTT.

This clone showed up just once. This chain links TRBV30 with TRBJ2-1; perhaps TRBD2 as D (5 bases). Trimming took 2 bases from V and 5 from J, leaving 19 bases between them. The CDR3 spans 16 residues. Germline V gene lookup returns CDR1 GTSNPN and CDR2 SVGIG (reference sequence). CDR3 sequence reads: CAWSTLGAAIHNEQFF. The CDR3 bases are TGTGCCTGGAGTACCCTCGGAGCGGCAATTCACAATGAGCAGTTCTTC.

This rearrangement joins TRBV6-5 to TRBJ1-2; weak D call: TRBD1 (5 bases). The CDR3 runs to 15 residues. Per the germline V gene, CDR1 is MNHEY and CDR2 is SVGAGI. The V end lost 2 bases, the J end lost 8 bases, and 18 bases lay between the germline ends. This CDR3 reads CASSYDGRVKKGYTF. CDR3 in DNA: TGTGCCAGCAGTTACGACGGCAGGGTTAAGAAGGGCTACACCTTC.

The chain recombines TRBV5-1 with TRBJ2-3; 12 positions match TRBD2. J lost 0 bases, V lost 3 bases, and 2 bases had no gene match. The length of the CDR3 is 16 residues. Germline values: CDR1 SGHRS, CDR2 YFSETQ. The CDR3 region has the DNA TGCGCCAGCAGCTGGGGGACTAGCGGGAGCACAGATACGCAGTATTTT. Translated: CASSWGTSGSTDTQYF.

This clone has just a few counts. The chain links TRBV19 to TRBJ1-1; D is unresolved. With 2 bases removed from V and 1 base from J, the gap between germline ends came to 8 bases. CDR3 length: 14 amino acids. The germline V gene has CDR1 LNHDA and CDR2 SQIVND (reference sequence). For the CDR3, the DNA is TGTGCCAGTAGTATAAGTAGTGCGAACACTGAAGCTTTCTTT. As protein: CASSISSANTEAFF.

The chain links TRBV9 to TRBJ2-1; 8 bases match TRBD2. Germline CDR1 reads SGDLS; CDR2 reads YYNGEE. This CDR3 spans 17 amino acids. V shed 0 bases and J 6 bases; nucleotides not matched to a gene: 11. CDR3 bases: TGTGCCAGCAGCGTAGGATCGGGGCTAGCGGGCATCAATGAGCAGTTCTTC. Protein sequence: CASSVGSGLAGINEQFF.

This clone was seen a handful of times. Other nucleotide sequences in the sample specify the same CDR3. J is TRBJ2-7 and V is TRBV9; 7 nucleotides line up with TRBD1. The V gene's germline CDR1 is SGDLS and CDR2 YYNGEE. J lost 3 bases, V lost 3 bases, and 0 bases had no gene match. The CDR3 sequence is 12 residues long. CDR3 DNA sequence: TGTGCCAGCAGCGGACAGGGCTACGAGCAGTACTTC. It is translated as CASSGQGYEQYF.

In nucleotides, the CDR3 is TGTGCCAGCAGTTCACTAGCGGGAGACACCGGGGAGCTGTTTTTT. Its translation is CASSSLAGDTGELFF. The chain employs TRBV6-5 and TRBJ2-2, with 11 nucleotides matching TRBD2. Germline V gene lookup returns CDR1 MNHEY and CDR2 SVGAGI. V shed 4 bases and J 3 bases; nucleotides not matched to a gene: 1. The CDR3 has 15 amino acids.

The chain carries TRBV7-8 and TRBJ2-1; perhaps TRBD1 as D (6 bases). Between the trimmed V and J ends, which lost 4 bases and 5 bases, there was a span of 12 bases. The CDR3 covers 14 residues. In germline, CDR1 is SGHVS, CDR2 FQNEAQ. CDR3 DNA: TGTGCCAGCAGCTGGGGACACGGTAACAATGAGCAGTTCTTC. It encodes CASSWGHGNNEQFF. The complete variable domain, with remaining parts taken from reference TRBV7-8 and TRBJ2-1, reads GAGVSQSPRYKVAKRGQDVALRCDPISGHVSLFWYQQALGQGPEFLTYFQNEAQLDKSGLPSDRFFAERPEGSVSTLKIQRTQQEDSAVYLCASSWGHGNNEQFFGPGTRLTVL.

The rearrangement joins TRBV3-1 (or the pseudogene TRBV3-2) to TRBJ2-2, with no clear D. This CDR3 contains 13 residues. The V end lost 1 base, the J end lost 6 bases, and 6 bases lay between the germline ends. Germline loops: CDR1 LGHDT, CDR2 YNNKEL (reference sequence). The CDR3 here is CASSQGLAGELFF. Written as DNA, the CDR3 is TGTGCCAGCAGCCAAGGGCTTGCCGGGGAGCTGTTTTTT.

J is TRBJ2-7 and V is TRBV5-8; TRBD2 aligns across 16 bases. CDR3 length equals 17 residues. V was clipped by 5 bases and J by 3 bases; unmatched bases: 8. Per germline, CDR1 SGHTS and CDR2 YDEGEE. The CDR3 DNA is TGTGCCAGCAGATCTCCGGGACTAGCGGGGGGGTACTACGAGCAGTACTTC. Translation gives CASRSPGLAGGYYEQYF.

This clone appeared once. This rearrangement joins TRBV6-5 to TRBJ1-5; the D gene is possibly TRBD1 (5 bases). The CDR3 runs to 16 residues. Trimming shortened V by 2 bases and J by 3 bases, and 14 bases separated the two germline ends. The V gene's germline CDR1 is MNHEY and CDR2 SVGAGI. The DNA of the CDR3 is TGTGCCAGCAGTTACCACGACAGAGAAGTCAATCAGCCCCAGCATTTT. Its protein is CASSYHDREVNQPQHF.

The chain has TRBV2 and TRBJ2-5; 7 bases line up with TRBD2. Trimming took 7 bases from V and 5 from J; bases not matched to a gene: 10. The CDR3 is made up of 14 amino acids. The germline CDR1 and CDR2 sequences are SNHLY and FYNNEI. CDR3 sequence: CASKWREMAETQYF. CDR3 sequence (DNA): TGTGCCAGCAAGTGGCGGGAGATGGCGGAGACCCAGTACTTC.

A few counts support this clone. This CDR3 is also generated by other DNA sequences in the sample. J is TRBJ2-1 and V is TRBV19, with 11 nucleotides matching TRBD2. CDR1 and CDR2 (germline): LNHDA, SQIVND (reference sequence). The CDR3 spans 16 residues. The ends lost 6 bases at V and 2 bases at J; junction bases unmatched: 6. The CDR3 DNA follows: TGTGCCAGTAGCCGGACTAGCGGGCCCCCCTACAATGAGCAGTTCTTC. This sequence encodes CASSRTSGPPYNEQFF.

V usage is TRBV6-5 and J usage is TRBJ1-2; 8 positions agree with TRBD1. In germline, CDR1 is MNHEY, CDR2 SVGAGI. This CDR3 spans 15 amino acids. V gave up 7 bases and J gave up 4 bases; unmatched junction bases: 11. The CDR3 region has the DNA TGTGCCAGCACCGACTCGACAGGGGTGCCCTATGGCTACACCTTC. Translated: CASTDSTGVPYGYTF.

The genes are TRBV6-4 and TRBJ2-3; no definite D call. Trimming removed 2 bases at V and 2 bases at J, with 8 bases between. Germline CDR1 reads MRHNA; CDR2 reads SNTAGT. This CDR3 has 14 amino acids. The CDR3: CASSDGTDTDTQYF. CDR3 bases: TGTGCCAGCAGTGACGGTACAGACACAGATACGCAGTATTTT.